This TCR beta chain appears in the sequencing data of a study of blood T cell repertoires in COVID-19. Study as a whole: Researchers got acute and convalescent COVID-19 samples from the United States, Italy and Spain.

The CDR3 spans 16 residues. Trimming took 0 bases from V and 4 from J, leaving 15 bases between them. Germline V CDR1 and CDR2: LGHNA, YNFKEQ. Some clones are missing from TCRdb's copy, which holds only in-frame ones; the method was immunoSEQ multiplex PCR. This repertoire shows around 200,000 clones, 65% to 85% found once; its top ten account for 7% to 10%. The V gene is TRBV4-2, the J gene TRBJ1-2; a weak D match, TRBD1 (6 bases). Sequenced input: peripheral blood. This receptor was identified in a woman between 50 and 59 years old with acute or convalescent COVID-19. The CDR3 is CASSQERGRQFYGYTF. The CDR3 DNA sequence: TGTGCCAGCAGCCAAGAGCGGGGGCGGCAATTCTATGGCTACACCTTC.